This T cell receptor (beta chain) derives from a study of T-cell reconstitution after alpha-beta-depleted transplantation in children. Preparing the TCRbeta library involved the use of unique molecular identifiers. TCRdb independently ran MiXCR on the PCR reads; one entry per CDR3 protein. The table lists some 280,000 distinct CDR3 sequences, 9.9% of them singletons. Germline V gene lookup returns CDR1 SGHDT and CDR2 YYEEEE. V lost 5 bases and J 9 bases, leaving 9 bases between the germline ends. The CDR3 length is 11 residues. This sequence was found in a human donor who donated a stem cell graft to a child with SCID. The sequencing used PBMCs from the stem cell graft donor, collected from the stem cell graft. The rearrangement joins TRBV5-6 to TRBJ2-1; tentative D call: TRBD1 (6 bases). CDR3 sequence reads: CASRVRGEQFF. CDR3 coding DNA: TGTGCCAGCAGGGTCAGGGGTGAGCAGTTCTTC.